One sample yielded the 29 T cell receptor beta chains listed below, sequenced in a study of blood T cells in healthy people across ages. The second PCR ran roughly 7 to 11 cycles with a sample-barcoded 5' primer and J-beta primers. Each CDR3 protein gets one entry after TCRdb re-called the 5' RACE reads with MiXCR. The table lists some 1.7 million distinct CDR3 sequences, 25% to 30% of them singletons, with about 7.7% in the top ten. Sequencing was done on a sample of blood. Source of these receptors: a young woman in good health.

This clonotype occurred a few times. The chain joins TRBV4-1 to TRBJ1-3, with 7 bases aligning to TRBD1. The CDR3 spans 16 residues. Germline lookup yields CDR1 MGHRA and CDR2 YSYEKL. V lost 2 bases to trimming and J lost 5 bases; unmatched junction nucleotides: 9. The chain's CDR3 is CASSQRSQGVRNTIYF. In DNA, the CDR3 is TGCGCCAGCAGCCAACGAAGTCAGGGGGTACGAAACACCATATATTTT.

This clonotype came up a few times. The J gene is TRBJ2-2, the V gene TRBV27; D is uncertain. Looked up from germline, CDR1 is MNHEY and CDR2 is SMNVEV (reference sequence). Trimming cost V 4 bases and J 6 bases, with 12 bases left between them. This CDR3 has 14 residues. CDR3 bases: TGTGCCAGCAGTTCGACTGCCCCCGCCGGGGAGCTGTTTTTT. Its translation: CASSSTAPAGELFF.

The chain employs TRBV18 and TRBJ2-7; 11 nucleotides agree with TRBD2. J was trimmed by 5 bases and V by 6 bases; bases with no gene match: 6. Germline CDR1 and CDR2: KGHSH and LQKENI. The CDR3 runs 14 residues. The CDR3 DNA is TGTGCCAGCTCGTTTAGCGGGAGGGGGCACGAGCAGTACTTC. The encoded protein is CASSFSGRGHEQYF.

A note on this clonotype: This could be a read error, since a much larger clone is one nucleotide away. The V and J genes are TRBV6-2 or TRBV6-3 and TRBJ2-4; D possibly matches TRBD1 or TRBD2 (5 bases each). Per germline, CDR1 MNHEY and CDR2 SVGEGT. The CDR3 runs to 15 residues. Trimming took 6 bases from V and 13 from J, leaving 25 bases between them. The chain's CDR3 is CASRDPGRVYNEQYF. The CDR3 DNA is TGTGCCAGCAGGGACCCGGGACGGGTTTACAATGAGCAGTACTTC.

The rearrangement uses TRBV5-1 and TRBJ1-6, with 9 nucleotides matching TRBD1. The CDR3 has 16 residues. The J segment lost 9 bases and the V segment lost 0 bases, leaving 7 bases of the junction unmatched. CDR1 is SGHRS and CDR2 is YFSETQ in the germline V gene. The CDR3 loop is CASSLELGTGPSPLHF. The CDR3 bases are TGCGCCAGCAGCTTGGAGTTAGGGACAGGGCCTTCACCCCTCCACTTT.

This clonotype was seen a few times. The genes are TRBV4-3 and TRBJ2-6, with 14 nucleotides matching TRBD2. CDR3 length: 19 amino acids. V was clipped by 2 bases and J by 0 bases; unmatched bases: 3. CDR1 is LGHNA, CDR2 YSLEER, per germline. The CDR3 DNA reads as TGCGCCAGCAGCCAATTCGGACTAGCGGGAGGCTCTGGGGCCAACGTCCTGACTTTC. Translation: CASSQFGLAGGSGANVLTF.

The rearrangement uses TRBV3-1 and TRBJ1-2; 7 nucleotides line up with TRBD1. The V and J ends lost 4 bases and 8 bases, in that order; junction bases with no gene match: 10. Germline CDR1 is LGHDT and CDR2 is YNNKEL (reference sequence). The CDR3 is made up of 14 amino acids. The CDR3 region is CASSPGGISMGYTF. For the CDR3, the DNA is TGTGCCAGCAGCCCAGGGGGAATTAGTATGGGCTACACCTTC.

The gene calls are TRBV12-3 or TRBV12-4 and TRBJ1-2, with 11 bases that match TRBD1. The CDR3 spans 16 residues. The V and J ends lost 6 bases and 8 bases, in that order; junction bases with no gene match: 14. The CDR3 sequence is CASSSPKGTGGNGYTF. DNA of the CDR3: TGTGCCAGCAGCTCCCCAAAAGGGACAGGGGGAAACGGCTACACCTTC.

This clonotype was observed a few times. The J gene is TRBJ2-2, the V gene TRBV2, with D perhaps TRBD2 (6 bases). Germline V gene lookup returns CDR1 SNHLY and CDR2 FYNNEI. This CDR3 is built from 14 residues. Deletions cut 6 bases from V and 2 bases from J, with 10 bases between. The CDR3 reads CASSGLLNTGELFF. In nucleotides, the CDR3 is TGTGCCAGCAGCGGACTACTTAACACCGGGGAGCTGTTTTTT.

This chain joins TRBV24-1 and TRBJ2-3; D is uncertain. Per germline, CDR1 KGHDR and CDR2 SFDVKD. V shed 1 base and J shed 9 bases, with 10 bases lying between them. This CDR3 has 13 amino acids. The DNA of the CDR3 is TGTGCCACCAGTGATTTCCCCAACGACACGCAGTATTTT. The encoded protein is CATSDFPNDTQYF.

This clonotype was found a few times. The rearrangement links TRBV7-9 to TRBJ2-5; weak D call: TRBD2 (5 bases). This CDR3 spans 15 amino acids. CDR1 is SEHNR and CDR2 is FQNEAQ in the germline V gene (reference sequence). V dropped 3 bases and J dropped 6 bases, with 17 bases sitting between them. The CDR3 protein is CASSLRAASLQTQYF. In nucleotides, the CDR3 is TGTGCCAGCAGCTTGAGGGCCGCGTCGCTGCAGACCCAGTACTTC. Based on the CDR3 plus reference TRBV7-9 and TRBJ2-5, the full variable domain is DTGVSQNPRHKITKRGQNVTFRCDPISEHNRLYWYRQTLGQGPEFLTYFQNEAQLEKSRLLSDRFSAERPKGSFSTLEIQRTEQGDSAMYLCASSLRAASLQTQYFGPGTRLLVL.

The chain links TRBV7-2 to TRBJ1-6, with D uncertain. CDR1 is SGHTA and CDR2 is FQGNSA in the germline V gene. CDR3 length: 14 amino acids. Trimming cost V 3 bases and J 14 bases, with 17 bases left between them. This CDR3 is CASSFDQRVRALHF. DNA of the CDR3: TGTGCCAGCAGCTTCGACCAAAGGGTGAGGGCCCTCCACTTT.

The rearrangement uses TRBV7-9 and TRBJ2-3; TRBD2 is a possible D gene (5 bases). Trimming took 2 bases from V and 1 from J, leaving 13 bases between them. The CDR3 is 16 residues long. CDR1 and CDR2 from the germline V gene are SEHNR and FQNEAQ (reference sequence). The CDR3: CASSLLRGVGTDTQYF. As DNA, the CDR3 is TGTGCCAGCAGCTTACTTCGGGGAGTGGGCACAGATACGCAGTATTTT. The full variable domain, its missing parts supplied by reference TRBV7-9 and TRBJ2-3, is DTGVSQNPRHKITKRGQNVTFRCDPISEHNRLYWYRQTLGQGPEFLTYFQNEAQLEKSRLLSDRFSAERPKGSFSTLEIQRTEQGDSAMYLCASSLLRGVGTDTQYFGPGTRLTVL.

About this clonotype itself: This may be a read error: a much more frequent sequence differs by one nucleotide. CDR3 nucleotides: TGTGCCAGCAGTCCGCGGATGGACGACGAGCAGTACTTC. Encoded protein: CASSPRMDDEQYF. The gene calls are TRBV12-3 or TRBV12-4 and TRBJ2-7; no firm D call. V was clipped by 5 bases and J by 5 bases, with 13 bases between them. The CDR3 loop spans 13 amino acids.

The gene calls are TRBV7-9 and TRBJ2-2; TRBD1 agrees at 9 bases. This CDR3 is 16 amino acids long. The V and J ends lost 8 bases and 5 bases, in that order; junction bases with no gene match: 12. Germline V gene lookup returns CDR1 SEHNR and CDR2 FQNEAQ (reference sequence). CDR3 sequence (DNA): TGTGCCAGCCGCCCGTTCCGGGACAGGGTGACCGGGGAGCTGTTTTTT. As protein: CASRPFRDRVTGELFF.

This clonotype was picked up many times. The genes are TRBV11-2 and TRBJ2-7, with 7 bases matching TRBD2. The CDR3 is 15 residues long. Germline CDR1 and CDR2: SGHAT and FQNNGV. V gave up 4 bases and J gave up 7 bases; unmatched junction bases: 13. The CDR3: CASSSPGGDPREQYF. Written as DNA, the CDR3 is TGTGCCAGCAGCTCCCCTGGGGGGGATCCCAGAGAGCAGTACTTC.

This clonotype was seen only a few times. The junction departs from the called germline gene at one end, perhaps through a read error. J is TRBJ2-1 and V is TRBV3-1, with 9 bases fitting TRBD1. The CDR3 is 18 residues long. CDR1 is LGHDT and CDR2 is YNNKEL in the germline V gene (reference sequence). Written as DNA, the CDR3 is TGTGCCGGCAGCCAAGAGGGTTCGGGGACAGGGACCTACAATGAGCAGTTCTTC. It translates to CAGSQEGSGTGTYNEQFF.

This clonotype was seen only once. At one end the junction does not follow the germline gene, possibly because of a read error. CDR3 DNA sequence: TGTGCCAGCAGCCCCCCCCTAGGACAGGGGGTGGAGGGGGCCAACGTCCGGACTTTC. Translating it yields CASSPPLGQGVEGANVRTF. The rearrangement joins TRBV3-1 to TRBJ2-6, with 10 bases that match TRBD1. From germline, CDR1 is LGHDT and CDR2 YNNKEL (reference sequence). The CDR3 sequence is 19 residues long.

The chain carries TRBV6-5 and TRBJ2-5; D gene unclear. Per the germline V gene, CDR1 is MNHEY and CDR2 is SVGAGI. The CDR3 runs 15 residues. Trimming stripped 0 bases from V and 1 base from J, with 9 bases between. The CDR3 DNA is TGTGCCAGCAGTTACTCGAACAGCTTCCAAGAGACCCAGTACTTC. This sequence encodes CASSYSNSFQETQYF.

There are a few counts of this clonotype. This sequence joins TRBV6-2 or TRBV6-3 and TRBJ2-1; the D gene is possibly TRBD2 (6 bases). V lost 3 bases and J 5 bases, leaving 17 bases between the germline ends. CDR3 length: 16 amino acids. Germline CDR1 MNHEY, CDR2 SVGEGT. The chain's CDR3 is CASSYPGTSPNNEQFF. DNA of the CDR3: TGTGCCAGCAGTTATCCTGGGACTTCCCCAAACAATGAGCAGTTCTTC.

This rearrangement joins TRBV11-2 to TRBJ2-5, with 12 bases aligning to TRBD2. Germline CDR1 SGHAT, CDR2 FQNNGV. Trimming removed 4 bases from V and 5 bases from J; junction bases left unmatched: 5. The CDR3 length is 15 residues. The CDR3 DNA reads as TGTGCCAGCAGCTCAGGACTAGCGGGATATGAGACCCAGTACTTC. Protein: CASSSGLAGYETQYF.

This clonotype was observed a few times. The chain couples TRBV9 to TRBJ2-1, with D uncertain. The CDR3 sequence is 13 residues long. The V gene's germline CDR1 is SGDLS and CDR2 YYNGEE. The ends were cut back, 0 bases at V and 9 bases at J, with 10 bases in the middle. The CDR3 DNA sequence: TGTGCCAGCAGCGTAGGGGTCATCGGTGAGCAGTTCTTC. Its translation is CASSVGVIGEQFF.

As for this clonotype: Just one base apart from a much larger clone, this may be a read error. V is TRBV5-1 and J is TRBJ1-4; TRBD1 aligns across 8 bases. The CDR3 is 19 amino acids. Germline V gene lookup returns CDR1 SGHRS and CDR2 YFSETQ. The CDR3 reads CTSSLDPGTGSGGNEKLFF. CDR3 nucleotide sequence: TGCACCAGCAGCTTGGATCCCGGGACAGGTAGTGGAGGCAACGAAAAACTGTTTTTT.

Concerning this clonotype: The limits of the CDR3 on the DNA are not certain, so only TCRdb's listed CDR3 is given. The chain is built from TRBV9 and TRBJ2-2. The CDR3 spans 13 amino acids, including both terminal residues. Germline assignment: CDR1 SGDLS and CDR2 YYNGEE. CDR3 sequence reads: CASSAFGAGELFF.

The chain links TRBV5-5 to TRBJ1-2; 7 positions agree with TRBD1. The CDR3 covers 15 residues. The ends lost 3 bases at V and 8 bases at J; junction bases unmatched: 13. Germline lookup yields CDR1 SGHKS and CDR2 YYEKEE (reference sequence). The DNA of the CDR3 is TGTGCCAGCAGCTCGACCACAGGGGCCGCGCGGGGCTACACCTTC. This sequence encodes CASSSTTGAARGYTF.

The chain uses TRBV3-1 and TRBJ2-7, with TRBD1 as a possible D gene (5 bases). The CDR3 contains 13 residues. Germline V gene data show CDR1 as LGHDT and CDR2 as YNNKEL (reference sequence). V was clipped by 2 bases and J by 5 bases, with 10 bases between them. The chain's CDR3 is CASSQKGQDEQYF. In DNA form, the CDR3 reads TGTGCCAGCAGCCAAAAGGGGCAGGACGAGCAGTACTTC.

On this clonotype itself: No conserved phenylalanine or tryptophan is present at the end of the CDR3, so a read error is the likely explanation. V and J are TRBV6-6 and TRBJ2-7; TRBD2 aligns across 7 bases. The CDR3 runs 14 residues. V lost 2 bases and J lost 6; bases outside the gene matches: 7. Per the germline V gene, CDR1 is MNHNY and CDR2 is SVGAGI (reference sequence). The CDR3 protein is CASSYDGGRGEQYL. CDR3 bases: TGTGCCAGCAGTTACGATGGCGGGAGAGGCGAGCAGTACTTA.

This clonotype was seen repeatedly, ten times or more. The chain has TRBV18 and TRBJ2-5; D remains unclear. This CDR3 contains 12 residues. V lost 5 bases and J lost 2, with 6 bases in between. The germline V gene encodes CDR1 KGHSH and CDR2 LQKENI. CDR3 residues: CASSTLQETQYF. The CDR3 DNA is TGTGCCAGCTCAACGCTTCAAGAGACCCAGTACTTC.

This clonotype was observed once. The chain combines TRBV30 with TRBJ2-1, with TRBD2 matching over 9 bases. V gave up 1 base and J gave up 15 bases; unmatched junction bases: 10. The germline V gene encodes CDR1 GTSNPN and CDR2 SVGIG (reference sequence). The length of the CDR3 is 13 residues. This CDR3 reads CAWSGGSGGQWFF. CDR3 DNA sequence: TGTGCCTGGAGTGGGGGTAGCGGGGGCCAATGGTTCTTC.